The entry below gives a single T cell receptor (beta chain) sequence along with its context. The antigen is unknown. The CDR3 runs to 14 residues. Germline-derived CDR1 and CDR2 are LGHNA and YNFKEQ. The ends were cut back, 8 bases at V and 3 bases at J, with 17 bases in the middle. The assay was immunoSEQ multiplex PCR, and TCRdb's table has in-frame clones only and misses some. The sample yields about 180,000 clones, roughly 87% seen once. The data derive from a study of Ad26.COV2.S vaccination and SARS-CoV-2 variants. Regarding the study as a whole: Participants in the vaccine arm had higher spike-specific TCR breadth; placebo recipients had lower. Possible underestimation of total T cell responses by the TCR breadth and depth analyses was noted. Those who received vaccine or placebo ended up with similar non-spike TCR breadth. Breadth, reportedly substantial, characterized the spike-specific CD8+ and CD4+ T cell responses after vaccination.

This sequence joins TRBV4-2 and TRBJ2-7; weak D call: TRBD1 (6 bases). Here the sequenced sample was peripheral blood, taken after recovery from COVID-19. The source is a human donor who had recovered from COVID-19. CDR3 sequence: CASGMGAPFYEQYF. DNA for the CDR3: TGTGCCAGCGGAATGGGGGCCCCGTTCTACGAGCAGTACTTC.